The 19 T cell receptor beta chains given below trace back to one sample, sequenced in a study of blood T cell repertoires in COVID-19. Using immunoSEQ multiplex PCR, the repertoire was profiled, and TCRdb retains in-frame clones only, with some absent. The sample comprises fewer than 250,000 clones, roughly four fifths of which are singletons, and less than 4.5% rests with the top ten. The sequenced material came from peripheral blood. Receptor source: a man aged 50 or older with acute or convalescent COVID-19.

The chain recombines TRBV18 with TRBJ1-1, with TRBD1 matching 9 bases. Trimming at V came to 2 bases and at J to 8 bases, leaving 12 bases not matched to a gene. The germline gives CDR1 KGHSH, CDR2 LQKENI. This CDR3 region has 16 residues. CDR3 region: CASSPASPGQGVEAFF. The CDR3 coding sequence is TGTGCCAGCTCACCAGCTTCACCGGGACAGGGAGTCGAAGCTTTCTTT.

DNA for the CDR3: TGTGCCAGCAGCTCACGGTTTGGGGGGGGTGGCTACACCTTC. This translates into CASSSRFGGGGYTF. This chain links TRBV5-4 with TRBJ1-2, with D possibly matching TRBD1 (5 bases). The V and J ends lost 3 bases and 7 bases respectively, with 16 bases between them. CDR3 length equals 14 residues. Germline lookup yields CDR1 SGHNT and CDR2 YYREEE (reference sequence).

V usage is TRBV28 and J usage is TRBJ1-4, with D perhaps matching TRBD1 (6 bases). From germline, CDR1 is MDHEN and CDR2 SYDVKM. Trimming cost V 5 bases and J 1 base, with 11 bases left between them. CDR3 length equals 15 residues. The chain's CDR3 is CASSLQGGTNEKLFF. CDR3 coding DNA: TGTGCCAGCAGTCTACAGGGTGGAACTAATGAAAAACTGTTTTTT.

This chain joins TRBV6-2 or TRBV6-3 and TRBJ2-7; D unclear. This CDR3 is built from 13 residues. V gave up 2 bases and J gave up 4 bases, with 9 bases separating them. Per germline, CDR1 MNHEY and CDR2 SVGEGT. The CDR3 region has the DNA TGTGCCAGCAGTTACATTCAGGAATACGAGCAGTACTTC. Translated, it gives CASSYIQEYEQYF.

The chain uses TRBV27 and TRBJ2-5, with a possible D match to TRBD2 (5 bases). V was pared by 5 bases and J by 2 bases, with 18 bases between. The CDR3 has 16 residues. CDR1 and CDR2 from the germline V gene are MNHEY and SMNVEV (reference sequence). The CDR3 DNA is TGTGCCAGCAGTCCACAAAGGACTGGCGGGCAAGAGACCCAGTACTTC. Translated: CASSPQRTGGQETQYF.

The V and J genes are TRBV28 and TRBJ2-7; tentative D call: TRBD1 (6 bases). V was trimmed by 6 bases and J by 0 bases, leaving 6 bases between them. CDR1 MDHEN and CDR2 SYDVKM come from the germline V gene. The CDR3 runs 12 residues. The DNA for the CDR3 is TGTGCCAGCAGCAGGGGCTCCTACGAGCAGTACTTC. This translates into CASSRGSYEQYF.

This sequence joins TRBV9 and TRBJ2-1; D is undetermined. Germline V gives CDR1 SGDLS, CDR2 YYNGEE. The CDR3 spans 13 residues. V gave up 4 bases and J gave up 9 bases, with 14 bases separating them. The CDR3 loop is CASSFDSVLEQFF. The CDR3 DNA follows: TGTGCCAGCAGCTTCGACTCAGTCCTTGAGCAGTTCTTC.

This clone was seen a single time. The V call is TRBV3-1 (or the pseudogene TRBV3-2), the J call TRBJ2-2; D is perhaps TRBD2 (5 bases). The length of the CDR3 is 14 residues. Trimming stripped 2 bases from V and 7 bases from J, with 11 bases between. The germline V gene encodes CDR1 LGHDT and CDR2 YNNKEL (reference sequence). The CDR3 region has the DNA TGTGCCAGCAGCCAATGGACTCCCGGCGGGGAGCTGTTTTTT. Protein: CASSQWTPGGELFF.

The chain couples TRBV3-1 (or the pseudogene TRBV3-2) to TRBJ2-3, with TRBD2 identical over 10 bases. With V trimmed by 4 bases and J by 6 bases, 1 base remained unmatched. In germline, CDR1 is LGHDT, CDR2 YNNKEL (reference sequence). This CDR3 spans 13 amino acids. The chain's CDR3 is CASSPSGGDTQYF. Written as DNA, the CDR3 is TGTGCCAGCAGCCCTAGCGGGGGTGATACGCAGTATTTT.

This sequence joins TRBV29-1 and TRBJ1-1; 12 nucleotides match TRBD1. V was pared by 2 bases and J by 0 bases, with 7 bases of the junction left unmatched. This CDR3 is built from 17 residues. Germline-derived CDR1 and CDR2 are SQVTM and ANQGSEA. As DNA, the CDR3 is TGCAGCGTTGAACCCAGGGGACAGGGGGCTCTGAACACTGAAGCTTTCTTT. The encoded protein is CSVEPRGQGALNTEAFF.

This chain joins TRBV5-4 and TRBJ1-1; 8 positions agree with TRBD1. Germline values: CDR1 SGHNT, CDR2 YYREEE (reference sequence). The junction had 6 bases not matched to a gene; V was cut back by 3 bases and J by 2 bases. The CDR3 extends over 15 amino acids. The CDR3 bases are TGTGCCAGCAGCTCCCCGACAGGGGATAACACTGAAGCTTTCTTT. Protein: CASSSPTGDNTEAFF.

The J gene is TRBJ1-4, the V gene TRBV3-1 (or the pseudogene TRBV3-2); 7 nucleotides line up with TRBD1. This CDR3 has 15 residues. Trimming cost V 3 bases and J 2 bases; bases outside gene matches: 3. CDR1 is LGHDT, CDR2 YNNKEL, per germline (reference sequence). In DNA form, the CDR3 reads TGTGCCAGCAGCCATCCGACAGGGACTAATGAAAAACTGTTTTTT. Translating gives CASSHPTGTNEKLFF.

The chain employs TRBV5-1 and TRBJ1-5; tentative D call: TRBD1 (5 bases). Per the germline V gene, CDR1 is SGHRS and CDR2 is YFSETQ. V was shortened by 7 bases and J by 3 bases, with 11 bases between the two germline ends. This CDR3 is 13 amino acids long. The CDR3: CASSRGDNQPQHF. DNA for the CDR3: TGCGCCAGCTCCCGGGGGGACAATCAGCCCCAGCATTTT.

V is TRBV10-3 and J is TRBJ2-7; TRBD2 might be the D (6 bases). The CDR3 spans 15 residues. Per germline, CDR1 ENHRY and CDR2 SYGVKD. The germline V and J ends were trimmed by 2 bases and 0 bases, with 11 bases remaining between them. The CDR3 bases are TGTGCCATCAGTGAGGATGGTAGCGGCTCCTACGAGCAGTACTTC. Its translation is CAISEDGSGSYEQYF.

The CDR3 bases are TGTGCCAGCTCACCTCCAGGGGGCGGCTACGAGCAGTACTTC. Translated, it gives CASSPPGGGYEQYF. The chain is built from TRBV18 and TRBJ2-7; 8 nucleotides align to TRBD1. The germline V gene encodes CDR1 KGHSH and CDR2 LQKENI. The CDR3 contains 14 residues. V trimming: 3 bases; J trimming: 3 bases; junction bases outside the gene matches: 4. The variable domain in full, completed from reference TRBV18 and TRBJ2-7, reads NAGVMQNPRHLVRRRGQEARLRCSPMKGHSHVYWYRQLPEEGLKFMVYLQKENIIDESGMPKERFSAEFPKEGPSILRIQQVVRGDSAAYFCASSPPGGGYEQYFGPGTRLTVT.

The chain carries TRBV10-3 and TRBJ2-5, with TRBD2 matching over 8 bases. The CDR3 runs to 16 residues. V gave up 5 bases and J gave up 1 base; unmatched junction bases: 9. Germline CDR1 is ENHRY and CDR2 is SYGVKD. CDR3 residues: CAISLGSGSIQETQYF. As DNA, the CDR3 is TGTGCCATCAGTCTCGGGAGCGGGAGTATCCAAGAGACCCAGTACTTC.

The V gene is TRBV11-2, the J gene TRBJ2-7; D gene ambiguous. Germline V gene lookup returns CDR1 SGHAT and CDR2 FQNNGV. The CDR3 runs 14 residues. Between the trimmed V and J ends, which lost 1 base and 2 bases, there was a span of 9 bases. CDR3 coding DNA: TGTGCCAGCAGCTTAGGTCTAGGTGCCTACGAGCAGTACTTC. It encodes CASSLGLGAYEQYF.

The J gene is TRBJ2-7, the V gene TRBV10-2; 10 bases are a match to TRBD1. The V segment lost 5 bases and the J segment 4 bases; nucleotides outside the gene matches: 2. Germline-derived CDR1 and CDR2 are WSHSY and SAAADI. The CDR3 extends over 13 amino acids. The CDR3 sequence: CASSRQGAYEQYF. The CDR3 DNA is TGCGCCAGCAGTAGACAGGGGGCTTACGAGCAGTACTTC.

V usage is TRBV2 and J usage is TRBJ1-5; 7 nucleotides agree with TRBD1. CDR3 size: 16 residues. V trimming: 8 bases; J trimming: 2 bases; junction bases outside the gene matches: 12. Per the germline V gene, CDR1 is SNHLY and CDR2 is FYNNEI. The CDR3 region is CASRAKGGIGNQPQHF. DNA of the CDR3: TGTGCCAGCCGGGCGAAAGGGGGCATCGGCAATCAGCCCCAGCATTTT. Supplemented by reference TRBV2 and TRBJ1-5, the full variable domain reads EPEVTQTPSHQVTQMGQEVILRCVPISNHLYFYWYRQILGQKVEFLVSFYNNEISEKSEIFDDQFSVERPDGSNFTLKIRSTKLEDSAMYFCASRAKGGIGNQPQHFGDGTRLSIL.